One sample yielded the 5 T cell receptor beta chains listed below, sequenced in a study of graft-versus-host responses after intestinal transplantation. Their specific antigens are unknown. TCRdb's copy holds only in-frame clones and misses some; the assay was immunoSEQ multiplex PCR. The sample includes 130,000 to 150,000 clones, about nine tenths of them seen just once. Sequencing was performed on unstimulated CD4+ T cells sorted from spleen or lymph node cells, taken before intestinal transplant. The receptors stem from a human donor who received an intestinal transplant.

The CDR3 spells CAINSGTGPYGYTF. CDR3 nucleotide sequence: TGTGCCATCAATTCCGGGACAGGGCCCTATGGCTACACCTTC. This chain joins TRBV10-3 and TRBJ1-2; 9 positions agree with TRBD1. Germline loops: CDR1 ENHRY, CDR2 SYGVKD. The CDR3 runs 14 residues. V dropped 7 bases and J dropped 4; count of bases not matched to a gene: 7.

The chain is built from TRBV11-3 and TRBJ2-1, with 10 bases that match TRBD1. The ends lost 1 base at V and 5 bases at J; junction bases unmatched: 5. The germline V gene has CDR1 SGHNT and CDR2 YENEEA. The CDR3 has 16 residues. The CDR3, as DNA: TGTGCCAGCAGCTTAGCACCGGGACAGGGGCACAATGAGCAGTTCTTC. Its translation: CASSLAPGQGHNEQFF. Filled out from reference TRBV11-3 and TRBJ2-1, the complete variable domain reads EAGVVQSPRYKIIEKKQPVAFWCNPISGHNTLYWYLQNLGQGPELLIRYENEEAVDDSQLPKDRFSAERLKGVDSTLKIQPAELGDSAVYLCASSLAPGQGHNEQFFGPGTRLTVL.

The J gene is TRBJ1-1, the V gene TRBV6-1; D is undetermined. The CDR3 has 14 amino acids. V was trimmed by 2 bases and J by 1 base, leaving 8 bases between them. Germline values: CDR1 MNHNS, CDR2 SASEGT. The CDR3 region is CASSESLGNTEAFF. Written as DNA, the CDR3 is TGTGCCAGCAGTGAATCCCTGGGGAACACTGAAGCTTTCTTT.

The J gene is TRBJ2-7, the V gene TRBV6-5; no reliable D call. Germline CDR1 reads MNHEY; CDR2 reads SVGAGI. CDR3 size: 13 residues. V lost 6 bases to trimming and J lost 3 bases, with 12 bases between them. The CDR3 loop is CASRSTRIYEQYF. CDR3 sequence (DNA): TGTGCCAGCAGATCGACGAGGATCTACGAGCAGTACTTC.

As DNA, the CDR3 is TGTGCCAGCAGTCCGGACCCTACCAATTCACCCCTCCACTTT. It translates to CASSPDPTNSPLHF. The chain couples TRBV27 to TRBJ1-6, with D unclear. Trimming pared 5 bases from V and 7 bases from J, leaving 12 bases between. CDR1 and CDR2 from the germline V gene are MNHEY and SMNVEV (reference sequence). This CDR3 spans 14 amino acids.